This T cell receptor (beta chain) comes out of a study of OX40 agonist ivuxolimab in advanced cancers. For the wider study: Ivuxolimab was an agonistic, fully human IgG2 monoclonal antibody directed against OX40 (CD134), a costimulatory receptor. Intravenous ivuxolimab was administered to patients every 2 weeks at six dose levels: 0.01, 0.1, 0.3, 1.5, 3 and 10 mg/kg. The paper covers the monotherapy dose-escalation part of the phase I ivuxolimab trial, which included N of about 50 patients. Partial responses were achieved by three dose-escalation patients, of whom one had hepatocellular carcinoma and two had cutaneous melanoma. Patients were allowed to have had prior anti-PD-1, anti-PD-L1 or anti-CTLA-4 therapy, and 40% of the dose-escalation patients had been treated with checkpoint inhibitors. Peripheral TCRbeta sequencing was intended to test whether TCR sequence diversity was altered and clonal T-cell expansion was caused by ivuxolimab. In the dose-escalation cohort, more than 80% of patients were male, and the mean age was approximately 60 years with a range of about 20 to 80. Of the approximately 54 patients in dose escalation, 19 had hepatocellular carcinoma, roughly 15 had melanoma, 9 had renal cell carcinoma and 9 had head and neck cancer.

Between the V and J ends, shortened by 1 base and 8 bases respectively, the junction contains 7 bases. From the germline V gene, CDR1 is SGHRS and CDR2 is YFSETQ. The CDR3 numbers 12 residues from cysteine through phenylalanine. Of the read, only the CDR3 DNA is kept; its 36 bases are in frame from base 1. Patients with a history of autoimmune disease or receiving systemic immunosuppression were excluded from the trial. Peripheral blood for TCR sequencing was collected from all dose cohorts at baseline, on cycle 4 day 1, and on cycle 7 day 1. The samples were taken from a phase I, first-in-human, multicenter, open-label dose-escalation trial of ivuxolimab. Adults with locally advanced or metastatic melanoma, renal cell carcinoma, hepatocellular carcinoma or head and neck squamous cell carcinoma were enrolled in the trial. CD4+ and CD8+ T cells were sorted separately from peripheral blood before TCR sequencing.

Study-level results and caveats: Low levels of normalized T-cell clonal expansion were also seen in some nonresponding patients. The antigen specificity of the clonally expanded peripheral T cells was not determined. In the 0.1-3.0 mg/kg groups, partial responders had among the lowest normalized peripheral clonal expansion, particularly in CD8+ T cells. At doses from 0.1 to 3.0 mg/kg, clonal expansion was seen in both CD4+ and CD8+ blood T cells between baseline and week 6. On average, CD8+ T cells showed more expanded clones than CD4+ T cells after ivuxolimab.

Genomic DNA was extracted from sorted cells for sequencing of the TCRbeta CDR3 region. The immunoSEQ Assay was used for sequencing of TCRbeta CDR3 regions. This immuneACCESS table, as held by TCRdb, lists in-frame sequences with V and J called but not all clones. Of the missing ones, under half trace to an unresolved V gene in checked studies; the others have no known cause. Present in this sample are about 56,000 clones, 83% of which were seen just once. Approximately 2.8% of the sample is taken by the ten largest. On this clone: Its recognized antigen is unknown. No much larger clone is present one base from it, and per-base qualities are unavailable.

The chain was built from TRBV5-1 and TRBJ2-1; too little of a D gene remains to name it. The specimen comprised CD4+ or CD8+ T cells sorted from blood, sampled in a trial of the OX40 agonist ivuxolimab. The TCR comes from an adult with an advanced solid tumor such as melanoma, head and neck, liver or kidney cancer. The CDR3: CASSLQAYEQFF. The nucleotide sequence reads TGCGCCAGCAGCTTGCAGGCCTATGAGCAGTTCTTC.